These T cell receptor beta chains were read from a single sample in a study of blood T cell repertoires in COVID-19. Clones were sequenced by immunoSEQ multiplex PCR, and TCRdb holds only the in-frame ones, with some missing. The sample carries under 300,000 clones, about 90% recorded once. The sample was peripheral blood. The receptors come from a man aged 30 to 45 with COVID-19, enrolled during active disease. CDR3s include the opening cysteine and the closing phenylalanine or tryptophan. The D gene is left open where the match is weak. Some rows mark clone size as missing; the rest say once, few, many or name a class of expanded clone.

size: NA; D: NA; J: TRBJ2-2; V: TRBV3-1/TRBV3-2; CDR3: CASSQEIQSGELFF; DNA: TGTGCCAGCAGCCAAGAAATCCAGTCCGGGGAGCTGTTTTTT
size: NA; D: TRBD2; J: TRBJ2-5; V: TRBV13; CDR3: CASSFRTSGGVQETQYF; DNA: TGTGCCAGCAGCTTCCGGACTAGCGGGGGGGTACAAGAGACCCAGTACTTC
size: NA; D: NA; J: TRBJ1-5; V: TRBV20-1; CDR3: CSASEGQINQPQHF; DNA: TGCAGTGCTAGTGAAGGACAAATCAATCAGCCCCAGCATTTT
size: NA; D: TRBD1; J: TRBJ2-1; V: TRBV2; CDR3: CASSEDTTGENEQFF; DNA: TGTGCCAGCAGTGAAGATACCACAGGGGAGAATGAGCAGTTCTTC
size: NA; D: TRBD1; J: TRBJ2-1; V: TRBV2; CDR3: CASSPDRSGPKKQFF; DNA: TGTGCCAGCAGTCCGGACAGGTCGGGACCTAAGAAGCAGTTCTTC
size: NA; D: TRBD1; J: TRBJ1-1; V: TRBV6-6; CDR3: CASSAQTGPDTEAFF; DNA: TGTGCCAGCAGCGCTCAGACAGGGCCGGACACTGAAGCTTTCTTT
size: NA; D: TRBD1; J: TRBJ1-5; V: TRBV27; CDR3: CASRTQGASNQPQHF; DNA: TGTGCCAGCAGAACTCAGGGGGCGAGCAATCAGCCCCAGCATTTT
size: NA; D: NA; J: TRBJ2-2; V: TRBV13; CDR3: CASSRVEERNTGELFF; DNA: TGTGCCAGCAGCCGAGTAGAGGAGAGAAACACCGGGGAGCTGTTTTTT
size: NA; D: TRBD1; J: TRBJ1-6; V: TRBV27; CDR3: CASSFGGQGTSSSYNSPLHF; DNA: TGTGCCAGCAGTTTCGGGGGACAGGGGACTTCGAGCTCCTATAATTCACCCCTCCACTTT
size: NA; D: TRBD2; J: TRBJ2-7; V: TRBV6-1; CDR3: CASSEGRGAYYEQYF; DNA: TGTGCCAGCAGTGAAGGGCGGGGGGCCTACTACGAGCAGTACTTC
size: NA; D: NA; J: TRBJ2-5; V: TRBV7-6; CDR3: CASSPRTQETQYF; DNA: TGTGCCAGCAGCCCTAGGACACAAGAGACCCAGTACTTC
size: NA; D: NA; J: TRBJ1-2; V: TRBV6-1; CDR3: CASSEARVSGGYGYTF; DNA: TGTGCCAGCAGTGAAGCTCGGGTCTCGGGGGGCTATGGCTACACCTTC
size: NA; D: NA; J: TRBJ1-3; V: TRBV18; CDR3: CASSPYNRGLGNTIYF; DNA: TGTGCCAGCTCACCTTATAACCGGGGTCTGGGAAACACCATATATTTT
size: NA; D: NA; J: TRBJ2-3; V: TRBV3-1/TRBV3-2; CDR3: CASSQEGDYTDTQYF; DNA: TGTGCCAGCAGCCAAGAAGGGGATTACACAGATACGCAGTATTTT
size: NA; D: TRBD1; J: TRBJ1-1; V: TRBV11-2; CDR3: CASSSYRGRNTEAFF; DNA: TGTGCCAGCAGCTCTTACAGGGGGCGGAACACTGAAGCTTTCTTT
size: NA; D: NA; J: TRBJ2-3; V: TRBV11-3; CDR3: CASSTGEYSTDTQYF; DNA: TGTGCCAGCTCGACCGGGGAATACAGCACAGATACGCAGTATTTT
size: NA; D: NA; J: TRBJ1-4; V: TRBV5-5; CDR3: CASSFAGSNEKLFF; DNA: TGTGCCAGCAGCTTTGCGGGAAGTAATGAAAAACTGTTTTTT
size: NA; D: NA; J: TRBJ1-6; V: TRBV3-1/TRBV3-2; CDR3: CASSQDTTSHSPLHF; DNA: TGTGCCAGCAGCCAAGATACCACATCCCATTCACCCCTCCACTTT
size: NA; D: NA; J: TRBJ2-1; V: TRBV12-5; CDR3: CASGLASKEQFF; DNA: TGTGCTAGTGGTTTGGCGAGTAAGGAGCAGTTCTTC
size: once; D: TRBD2; J: TRBJ2-7; V: TRBV9; CDR3: CASSVGDWTSGYAYSYEQYF; DNA: TGTGCCAGCAGCGTAGGAGACTGGACTAGCGGGTATGCTTACTCCTACGAGCAGTACTTC
size: NA; D: TRBD1; J: TRBJ2-3; V: TRBV7-3; CDR3: CASSLIAGTGGTDTQYF; DNA: TGTGCCAGCAGCTTAATTGCCGGGACAGGGGGCACAGATACGCAGTATTTT
size: NA; D: NA; J: TRBJ1-5; V: TRBV14; CDR3: CASSPRDSNQPQHF; DNA: TGTGCCAGCAGCCCTCGGGATTCTAATCAGCCCCAGCATTTT
size: NA; D: TRBD1; J: TRBJ1-1; V: TRBV19; CDR3: CASSIDWMTGAAEAFF; DNA: TGTGCCAGTAGTATAGATTGGATGACAGGGGCTGCGGAAGCTTTCTTT